The next 27 T cell receptor beta chains were all read from a single sample in a study of cytomegalovirus exposure and HLA in healthy donors. Primers: 60 Vbeta forward and 13 Jbeta reverse. Libraries were prepared by immunoSEQ multiplex PCR; TCRdb keeps only in-frame clonotypes and omits some of them. Of fewer than 200,000 clones listed, around 81% are singletons. The specimen sequenced was PBMCs. These receptors all stem from a woman aged 18-29 years in good health and CMV-seropositive.

The rearrangement links TRBV18 to TRBJ2-5; no firm D call. The V gene's germline CDR1 is KGHSH and CDR2 LQKENI. CDR3 length: 15 amino acids. V dropped 3 bases and J dropped 5 bases, with 16 bases sitting between them. The CDR3: CASSPGQGVRETQYF. Written as DNA, the CDR3 is TGTGCCAGCTCACCCGGCCAAGGAGTGCGGGAGACCCAGTACTTC.

The chain carries TRBV7-6 and TRBJ2-1; D gene ambiguous. V lost 5 bases to trimming and J lost 4 bases, with 9 bases between them. Germline V gene data show CDR1 as SGHVS and CDR2 as FNYEAQ. The CDR3 loop spans 13 amino acids. The CDR3 nucleotides read TGTGCCAGCAGCCTACTAAATTACAATGAGCAGTTCTTC. Amino acids: CASSLLNYNEQFF. The entire variable domain, with the rest obtained from reference TRBV7-6 and TRBJ2-1, is as follows: GAGVSQSPRYKVTKRGQDVALRCDPISGHVSLYWYRQALGQGPEFLTYFNYEAQQDKSGLPNDRFSAERPEGSISTLTIQRTEQRDSAMYRCASSLLNYNEQFFGPGTRLTVL.

J is TRBJ1-1 and V is TRBV2; 7 bases agree with TRBD1. The V and J ends lost 4 bases and 4 bases, in that order; junction bases with no gene match: 6. The CDR3 is 14 amino acids. Germline V gene lookup returns CDR1 SNHLY and CDR2 FYNNEI. CDR3 bases: TGTGCCAGCAGTGGACAGGGAGAAATCACTGAAGCTTTCTTT. Its protein is CASSGQGEITEAFF.

This sequence joins TRBV30 and TRBJ2-5, with 7 bases that match TRBD1. Germline CDR1 and CDR2: GTSNPN and SVGIG (reference sequence). V dropped 2 bases and J dropped 1; count of bases not matched to a gene: 4. The CDR3 totals 14 residues. The CDR3 DNA follows: TGTGCCTGGAGTCGGGACAGTTCCCAAGAGACCCAGTACTTC. This encodes CAWSRDSSQETQYF.

This rearrangement joins TRBV4-3 to TRBJ1-1, with D uncertain. The germline V gene has CDR1 LGHNA and CDR2 YSLEER. This CDR3 is built from 14 residues. The ends were cut back, 2 bases at V and 1 base at J, with 8 bases in the middle. The CDR3 sequence: CASSQSDGNTEAFF. For the CDR3, the DNA is TGCGCCAGCAGCCAAAGCGACGGGAACACTGAAGCTTTCTTT.

The V call is TRBV7-9, the J call TRBJ1-1; D remains unclear. Germline V gene sequence: CDR1 SEHNR, CDR2 FQNEAQ (reference sequence). CDR3 length equals 13 residues. Between the trimmed V and J ends, which lost 2 bases and 3 bases, there was a span of 7 bases. In DNA form, the CDR3 reads TGTGCCAGCAGCTTATCCCACTACACTGAAGCTTTCTTT. This encodes CASSLSHYTEAFF.

In DNA form, the CDR3 reads TGTGCCTGGGGGCAGGCAAGCAATCAGCCCCAGCATTTT. Residues: CAWGQASNQPQHF. The chain carries TRBV30 and TRBJ1-5; no reliable D call. Germline CDR1 GTSNPN, CDR2 SVGIG (reference sequence). The length of the CDR3 is 13 residues. V gave up 5 bases and J gave up 1 base, with 9 bases separating them. Combining the CDR3 with reference TRBV30 and TRBJ1-5 gives the whole variable domain SQTIHQWPATLVQPVGSPLSLECTVEGTSNPNLYWYRQAAGRGLQLLFYSVGIGQISSEVPQNLSASRPQDRQFILSSKKLLLSDSGFYLCAWGQASNQPQHFGDGTRLSIL.

The chain couples TRBV7-6 to TRBJ2-3; TRBD1 might be the D (7 bases). Trimming left V 5 bases short and J 5 bases short, with 20 bases between. The CDR3 is 16 residues long. From germline, CDR1 is SGHVS and CDR2 FNYEAQ. The CDR3 DNA sequence: TGTGCCAGCAGCCCGCGGACAGGACGGGGGATAGATACGCAGTATTTT. Its translation is CASSPRTGRGIDTQYF. The variable domain in full, completed from reference TRBV7-6 and TRBJ2-3, reads GAGVSQSPRYKVTKRGQDVALRCDPISGHVSLYWYRQALGQGPEFLTYFNYEAQQDKSGLPNDRFSAERPEGSISTLTIQRTEQRDSAMYRCASSPRTGRGIDTQYFGPGTRLTVL.

The gene calls are TRBV6-6 and TRBJ2-2; 7 nucleotides line up with TRBD1. Unmatched junction bases numbered 7, after V lost 2 bases and J lost 4 bases. The CDR3 runs 16 residues. Germline V CDR1 and CDR2: MNHNY, SVGAGI (reference sequence). The CDR3 DNA reads as TGTGCCAGCAGTTACGGTAGGGGGCGCATCACCGGGGAGCTGTTTTTT. Translation: CASSYGRGRITGELFF.

The rearrangement uses TRBV5-4 and TRBJ2-3, with D maybe TRBD1 (5 bases). This CDR3 has 16 residues. CDR1 and CDR2 (germline): SGHNT, YYREEE (reference sequence). Trimming removed 4 bases from V and 1 base from J, with 16 bases in between. Written as DNA, the CDR3 is TGTGCCAGCAGCGGACAACAGATGGGCCGCACAGATACGCAGTATTTT. Translating it yields CASSGQQMGRTDTQYF.

The chain links TRBV9 to TRBJ2-3; D is undetermined. The V gene lost 0 bases and the J gene lost 1 base, with 12 bases spanning the gap. Germline assignment: CDR1 SGDLS and CDR2 YYNGEE. The CDR3 totals 16 residues. In DNA form, the CDR3 reads TGTGCCAGCAGCGTAGATACGAGGTTAGGCACAGATACGCAGTATTTT. Translated, it gives CASSVDTRLGTDTQYF.

The V and J genes are TRBV4-2 and TRBJ1-5; D may be TRBD1 (6 bases). V gave up 4 bases and J gave up 2 bases, with 21 bases separating them. CDR1 and CDR2 (germline): LGHNA, YNFKEQ. This CDR3 has 18 amino acids. In nucleotides, the CDR3 is TGTGCCAGCAGCCCGCTACCAGGCAGCCCAGGGGGCAATCAGCCCCAGCATTTT. This codes for CASSPLPGSPGGNQPQHF.

V gene TRBV5-1 combines with J gene TRBJ2-5; 8 nucleotides match TRBD2. Germline V CDR1 and CDR2: SGHRS, YFSETQ. The CDR3 is 12 amino acids. V shed 4 bases, J shed 5 bases, and the junction held 1 base outside the gene matches. The CDR3 here is CASSPGGETQYF. For the CDR3, the DNA is TGCGCCAGCAGCCCGGGGGGGGAGACCCAGTACTTC.

The chain has TRBV28 and TRBJ2-7; D is unclear. The V end was cut by 3 bases, the J end by 6 bases, with 15 bases between. The germline gives CDR1 MDHEN, CDR2 SYDVKM. The CDR3 is 14 amino acids. The CDR3 nucleotides are TGTGCCAGCAGTTTCTTTTCCAGATCCCTCGAGCAGTACTTC. This encodes CASSFFSRSLEQYF.

This chain uses TRBV18 with TRBJ1-6, with no clear D. CDR3 length equals 17 residues. Trimming took 6 bases from V and 9 from J, leaving 24 bases between them. Germline V gene sequence: CDR1 KGHSH, CDR2 LQKENI. This CDR3 is CASSYNYGDAGGSPLHF. The CDR3, as DNA: TGTGCCAGCTCGTATAACTACGGGGATGCGGGCGGTTCACCCCTCCACTTT.

In its sample, this clone was seen a few times. The rearrangement uses TRBV28 and TRBJ2-5; TRBD2 might be the D (5 bases). The end of the DNA is better explained by TRBJ2-7, so the J call may be wrong. CDR3 length equals 12 residues. Germline lookup yields CDR1 MDHEN and CDR2 SYDVKM. CDR3 coding DNA: TGTGCCACCCAGCGGCAGGACTACGAGCAGTACTTC. Protein: CATQRQDYEQYF.

There are a few counts of this clone. V gene TRBV9 combines with J gene TRBJ2-5, with 11 bases that match TRBD2. The CDR3 loop spans 16 amino acids. The trim removed 0 bases at V and 4 bases at J, leaving 5 bases unmatched. Germline V gives CDR1 SGDLS, CDR2 YYNGEE. The CDR3 coding sequence is TGTGCCAGCAGCGTAGGAGTAGCGGGGGGGCCAGAGACCCAGTACTTC. This sequence encodes CASSVGVAGGPETQYF.

In this sample, this clone turned up once. J is TRBJ1-5 and V is TRBV5-1, with 7 bases matching TRBD1. V shed 4 bases and J 11 bases; nucleotides not matched to a gene: 15. Germline CDR1 reads SGHRS; CDR2 reads YFSETQ. This CDR3 spans 15 amino acids. CDR3 amino acids: CASSLTGTADETQHF. The CDR3 DNA reads as TGCGCCAGCAGCCTCACCGGGACAGCAGACGAGACCCAGCATTTT.

CDR3 region: CASSLRAGGSGANVLTF. CDR3 nucleotides: TGTGCCAGCAGCTTAAGGGCGGGGGGCTCTGGGGCCAACGTCCTGACTTTC. This sequence joins TRBV7-2 and TRBJ2-6; 8 nucleotides align to TRBD2. This CDR3 has 17 residues. Germline V gene sequence: CDR1 SGHTA, CDR2 FQGNSA. J gave up 0 bases and V 2 bases, and 3 bases lay outside the gene matches. Based on the CDR3 plus reference TRBV7-2 and TRBJ2-6, the full variable domain is GAGVSQSPSNKVTEKGKDVELRCDPISGHTALYWYRQSLGQGLEFLIYFQGNSAPDKSGLPSDRFSAERTGGSVSTLTIQRTQQEDSAVYLCASSLRAGGSGANVLTFGAGSRLTVL.

V gene TRBV5-5 combines with J gene TRBJ1-2; D perhaps matches TRBD1 (5 bases). The V gene's germline CDR1 is SGHKS and CDR2 YYEKEE (reference sequence). V was shortened by 4 bases and J by 2 bases, with 15 bases between the two germline ends. The CDR3 totals 15 residues. The CDR3 loop reads CASSRQVGGNYGYTF. The DNA of the CDR3 is TGTGCCAGCAGCCGGCAGGTGGGGGGAAACTATGGCTACACCTTC.

The rearrangement links TRBV5-1 to TRBJ2-3, with 8 bases lining up with TRBD2. The CDR3 sequence is 16 residues long. CDR1 and CDR2 from the germline V gene are SGHRS and YFSETQ. V was clipped by 4 bases and J by 4 bases; unmatched bases: 11. The CDR3 nucleotides are TGCGCCAGCAGCCGCACCCCGGGACTAGGTGCAGATACGCAGTATTTT. Translating gives CASSRTPGLGADTQYF.

Concerning this clone itself: This sample also contains other DNA sequences that code for the same CDR3. V is TRBV7-9 and J is TRBJ2-7; D is unresolved. With 1 base removed from V and 3 bases from J, the gap between germline ends came to 4 bases. This CDR3 is built from 12 residues. The germline V gene has CDR1 SEHNR and CDR2 FQNEAQ (reference sequence). CDR3 region: CASSLGSYEQYF. As DNA, the CDR3 is TGTGCCAGCAGCTTAGGCAGCTACGAGCAGTACTTC. Full variable domain (missing parts from reference TRBV7-9 and TRBJ2-7): DTGVSQNPRHKITKRGQNVTFRCDPISEHNRLYWYRQTLGQGPEFLTYFQNEAQLEKSRLLSDRFSAERPKGSFSTLEIQRTEQGDSAMYLCASSLGSYEQYFGPGTRLTVT.

V and J are TRBV27 and TRBJ1-2, with 10 bases identical to TRBD1. Germline V gene data show CDR1 as MNHEY and CDR2 as SMNVEV (reference sequence). Trimming took 10 bases from V and 12 from J; bases not matched to a gene: 20. CDR3 length equals 15 residues. DNA of the CDR3: TGTGCCACAGCAGCGGCTCCTCCGGGACAGGGGATCCACACCTTC. It yields the protein CATAAAPPGQGIHTF.

The CDR3, as DNA: TGTGCCAGCAGCTTGGAAGTAGACGAGCAGTACTTC. Translation gives CASSLEVDEQYF. The rearrangement links TRBV5-6 to TRBJ2-7; D gene ambiguous. V shed 0 bases and J shed 5 bases, with 6 bases lying between them. This CDR3 comprises 12 residues. Germline V gives CDR1 SGHDT, CDR2 YYEEEE.

A few counts support this clone. The CDR3: CASSFDSSGNTIYF. The CDR3 DNA reads as TGTGCCAGCAGCTTCGACAGCTCTGGAAACACCATATATTTT. The chain combines TRBV7-2 with TRBJ1-3; perhaps TRBD1 as D (5 bases). V was shortened by 3 bases and J by 0 bases, with 6 bases between the two germline ends. Germline V gene data show CDR1 as SGHTA and CDR2 as FQGNSA. This CDR3 contains 14 residues.

This chain joins TRBV5-4 and TRBJ2-7; maybe TRBD2 (5 bases). Germline V CDR1 and CDR2: SGHNT, YYREEE (reference sequence). This CDR3 spans 14 amino acids. The ends were cut back, 4 bases at V and 2 bases at J, with 13 bases in the middle. The CDR3 DNA is TGTGCCAGCAGCGGACGGGAAGGGCCCTACGAGCAGTACTTC. This sequence encodes CASSGREGPYEQYF.

The rearrangement uses TRBV6-1 and TRBJ2-3, with 7 bases that match TRBD2. CDR3 length: 16 amino acids. J lost 0 bases, V lost 2 bases, and 5 bases had no gene match. The germline V gene has CDR1 MNHNS and CDR2 SASEGT. Here the CDR3 DNA reads TGTGCCAGCAGTGAACCAGCGGGGCCTAGCACAGATACGCAGTATTTT. Translated, it gives CASSEPAGPSTDTQYF.